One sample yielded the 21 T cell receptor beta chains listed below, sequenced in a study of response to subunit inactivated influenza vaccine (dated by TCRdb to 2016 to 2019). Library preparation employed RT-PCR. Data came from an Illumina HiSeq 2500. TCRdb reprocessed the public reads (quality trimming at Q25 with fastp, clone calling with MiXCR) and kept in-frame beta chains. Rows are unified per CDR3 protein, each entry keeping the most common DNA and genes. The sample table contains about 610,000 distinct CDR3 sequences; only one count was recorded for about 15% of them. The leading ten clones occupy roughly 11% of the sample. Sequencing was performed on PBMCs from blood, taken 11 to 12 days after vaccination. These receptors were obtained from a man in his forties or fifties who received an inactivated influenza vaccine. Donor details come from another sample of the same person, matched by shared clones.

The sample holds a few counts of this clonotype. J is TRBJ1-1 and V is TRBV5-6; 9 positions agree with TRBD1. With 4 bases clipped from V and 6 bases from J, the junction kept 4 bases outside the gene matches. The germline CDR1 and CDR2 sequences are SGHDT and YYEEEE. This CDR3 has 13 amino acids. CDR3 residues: CASSDGTGSEAFF. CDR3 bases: TGTGCCAGCAGCGATGGGACAGGGTCTGAAGCTTTCTTT.

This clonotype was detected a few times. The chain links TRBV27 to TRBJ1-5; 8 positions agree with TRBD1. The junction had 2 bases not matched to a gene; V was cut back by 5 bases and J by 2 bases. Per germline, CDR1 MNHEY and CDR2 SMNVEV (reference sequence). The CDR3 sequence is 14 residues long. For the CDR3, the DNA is TGTGCCAGCAGTAAGACAGGGGGCAATCAGCCCCAGCATTTT. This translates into CASSKTGGNQPQHF.

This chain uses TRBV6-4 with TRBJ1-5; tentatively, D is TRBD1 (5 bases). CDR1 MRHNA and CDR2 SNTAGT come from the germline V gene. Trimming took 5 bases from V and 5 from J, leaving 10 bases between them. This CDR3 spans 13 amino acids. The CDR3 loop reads CASSNGGDQPQHF. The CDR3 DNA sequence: TGTGCCAGCAGTAACGGAGGGGATCAGCCCCAGCATTTT.

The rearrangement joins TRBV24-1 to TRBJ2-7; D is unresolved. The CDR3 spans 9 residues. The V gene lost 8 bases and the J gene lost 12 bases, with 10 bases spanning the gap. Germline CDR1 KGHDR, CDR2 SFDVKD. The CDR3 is CATTKSAYF. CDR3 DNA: TGTGCCACCACAAAAAGCGCGTACTTC.

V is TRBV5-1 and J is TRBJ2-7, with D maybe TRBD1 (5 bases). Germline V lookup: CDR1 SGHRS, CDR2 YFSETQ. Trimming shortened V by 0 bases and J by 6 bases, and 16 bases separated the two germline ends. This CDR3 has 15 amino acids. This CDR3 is CASSLAPTAFLEQYF. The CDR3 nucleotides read TGCGCCAGCAGCTTGGCCCCGACAGCCTTTCTCGAGCAGTACTTC.

The DNA for the CDR3 is TGTGCCAGCTCGGGACTAGCGGATACCTACAATGAGCAGTTCTTC. Its protein product is CASSGLADTYNEQFF. J is TRBJ2-1 and V is TRBV28; 11 bases fit TRBD2. This CDR3 has 15 amino acids. V lost 8 bases and J lost 2; bases outside the gene matches: 5. The germline gives CDR1 MDHEN, CDR2 SYDVKM.

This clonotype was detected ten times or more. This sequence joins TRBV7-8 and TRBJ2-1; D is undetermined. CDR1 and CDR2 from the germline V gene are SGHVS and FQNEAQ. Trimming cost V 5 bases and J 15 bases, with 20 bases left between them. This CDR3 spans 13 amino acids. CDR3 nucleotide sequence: TGTGCCAGCAGCCCCAGTCCAAGCATTAGCAGGTTCTTC. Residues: CASSPSPSISRFF.

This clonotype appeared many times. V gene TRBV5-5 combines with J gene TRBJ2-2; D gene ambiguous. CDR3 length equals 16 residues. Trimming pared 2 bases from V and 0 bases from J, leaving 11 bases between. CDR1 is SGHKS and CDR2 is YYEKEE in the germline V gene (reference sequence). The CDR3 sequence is CASSLGPSPNTGELFF. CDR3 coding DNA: TGTGCCAGCAGCTTAGGACCCAGTCCGAACACCGGGGAGCTGTTTTTT.

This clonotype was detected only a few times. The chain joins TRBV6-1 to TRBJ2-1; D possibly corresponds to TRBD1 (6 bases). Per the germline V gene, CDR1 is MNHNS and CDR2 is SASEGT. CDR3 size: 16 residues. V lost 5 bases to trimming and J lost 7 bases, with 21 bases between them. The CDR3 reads CASSPLDSDLGNEQFF. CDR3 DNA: TGTGCCAGCAGTCCCTTGGACAGCGACCTAGGGAATGAGCAGTTCTTC.

The CDR3 here is CASSPGTAKRRTGELFF. For the CDR3, the DNA is TGTGCCAGCAGCCCCGGGACTGCCAAGAGAAGGACCGGGGAGCTGTTTTTT. The gene calls are TRBV7-6 and TRBJ2-2, with D maybe TRBD2 (6 bases). V lost 5 bases, J lost 5 bases, and 21 bases lay in between. Germline V gene lookup returns CDR1 SGHVS and CDR2 FNYEAQ. The CDR3 is 17 amino acids.

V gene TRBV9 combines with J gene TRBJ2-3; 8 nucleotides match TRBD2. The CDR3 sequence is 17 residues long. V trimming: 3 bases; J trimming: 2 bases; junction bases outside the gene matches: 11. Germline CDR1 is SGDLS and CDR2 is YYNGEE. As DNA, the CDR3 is TGTGCCAGCAGCGATCCCCCGACGGGGGGGGCCACAGATACGCAGTATTTT. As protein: CASSDPPTGGATDTQYF.

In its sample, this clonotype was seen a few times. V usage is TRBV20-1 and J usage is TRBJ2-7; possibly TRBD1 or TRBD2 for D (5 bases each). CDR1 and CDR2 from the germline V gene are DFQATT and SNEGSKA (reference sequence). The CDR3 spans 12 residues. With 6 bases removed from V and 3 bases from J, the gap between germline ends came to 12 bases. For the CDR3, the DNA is TGCAGTGCGAGTAGCGACAGCTACGAGCAGTACTTC. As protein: CSASSDSYEQYF.

The CDR3 DNA follows: TGCAGCGTTGCGCTCCCGCCAGGGAGGCGGATGAACACTGAAGCTTTCTTT. Its translation: CSVALPPGRRMNTEAFF. The chain links TRBV29-1 to TRBJ1-1, with D possibly being TRBD1 (5 bases). This CDR3 comprises 17 residues. Germline V CDR1 and CDR2: SQVTM, ANQGSEA. V gave up 4 bases and J gave up 0 bases, with 21 bases separating them.

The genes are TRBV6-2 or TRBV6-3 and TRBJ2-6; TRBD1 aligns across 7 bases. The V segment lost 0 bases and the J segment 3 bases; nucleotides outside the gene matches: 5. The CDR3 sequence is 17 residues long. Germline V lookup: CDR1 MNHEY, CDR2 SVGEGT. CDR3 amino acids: CASSYSTGLSGANVLTF. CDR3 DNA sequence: TGTGCCAGCAGTTACTCGACAGGGCTAAGTGGGGCCAACGTCCTGACTTTC.

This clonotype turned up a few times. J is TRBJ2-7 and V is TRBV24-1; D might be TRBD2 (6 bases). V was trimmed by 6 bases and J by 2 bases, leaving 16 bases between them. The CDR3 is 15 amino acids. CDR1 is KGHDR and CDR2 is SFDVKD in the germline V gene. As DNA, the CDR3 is TGTGCCACCAGTCGAGGCGGGGCCGTTCCCTACGAGCAGTACTTC. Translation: CATSRGGAVPYEQYF.

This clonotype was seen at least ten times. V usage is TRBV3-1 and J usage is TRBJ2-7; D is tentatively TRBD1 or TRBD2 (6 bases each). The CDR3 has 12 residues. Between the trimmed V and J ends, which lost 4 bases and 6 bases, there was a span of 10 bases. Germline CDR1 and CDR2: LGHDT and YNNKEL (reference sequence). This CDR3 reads CASSPQGGEQYF. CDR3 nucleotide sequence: TGTGCCAGCAGCCCACAGGGAGGCGAGCAGTACTTC.

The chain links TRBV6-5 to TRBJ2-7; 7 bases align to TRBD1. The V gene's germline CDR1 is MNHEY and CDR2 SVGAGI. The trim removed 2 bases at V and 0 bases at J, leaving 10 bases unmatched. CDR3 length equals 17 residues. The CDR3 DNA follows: TGTGCCAGCAGTTACCTATCCACCGGGACAGCCTCCTACGAGCAGTACTTC. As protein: CASSYLSTGTASYEQYF.

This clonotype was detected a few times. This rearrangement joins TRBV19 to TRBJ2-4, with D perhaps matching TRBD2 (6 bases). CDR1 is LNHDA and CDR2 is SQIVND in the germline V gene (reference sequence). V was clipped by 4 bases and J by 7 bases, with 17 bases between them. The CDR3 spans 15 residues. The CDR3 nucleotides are TGTGCCAGTAGTAACCCAGGGACTCTGGGGAACATTCAGTACTTC. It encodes CASSNPGTLGNIQYF.

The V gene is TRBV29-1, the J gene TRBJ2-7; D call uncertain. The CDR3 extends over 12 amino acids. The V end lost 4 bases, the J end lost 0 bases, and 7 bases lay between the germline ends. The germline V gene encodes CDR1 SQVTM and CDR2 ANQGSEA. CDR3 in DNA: TGCAGCGTTGTGTCTCGCTCCTACGAGCAGTACTTC. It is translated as CSVVSRSYEQYF.

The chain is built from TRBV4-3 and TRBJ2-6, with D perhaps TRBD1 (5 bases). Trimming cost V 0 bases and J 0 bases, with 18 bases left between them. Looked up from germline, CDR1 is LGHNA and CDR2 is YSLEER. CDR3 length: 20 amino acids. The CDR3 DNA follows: TGCGCCAGCAGCCAAGACAGGGTTCATGCGAGCACCTCTGGGGCCAACGTCCTGACTTTC. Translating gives CASSQDRVHASTSGANVLTF.

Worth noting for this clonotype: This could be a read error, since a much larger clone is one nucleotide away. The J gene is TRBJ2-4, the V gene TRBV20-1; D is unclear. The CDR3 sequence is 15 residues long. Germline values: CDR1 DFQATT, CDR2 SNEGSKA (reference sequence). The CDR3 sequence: CSAPPLVGSNNIQYF. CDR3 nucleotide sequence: TGCAGTGCACCTCCTCTCGTGGGATCCAACAACATTCAGTACTTC.